This T cell receptor beta chain derives from a study of cytomegalovirus exposure and HLA in healthy donors. Findings and limits, study-wide: Some TCR beta chains (164 of them) were listed as cytomegalovirus-associated.

Notes on this clone: The target antigen is unknown.

PCR was performed using 60 Vbeta and 13 Jbeta primers. Using immunoSEQ multiplex PCR, the repertoire was profiled, and TCRdb retains in-frame clones only, with some absent. The sample lists about 150,000 clones; about 74% were seen once. The TCR comes from a man aged 35 to 55 in good health and CMV-seronegative. The sample was PBMCs.

The CDR3 sequence is CASSVNGETQYF. The CDR3 DNA reads TGTGCCAGCAGTGTGAACGGAGAGACCCAGTACTTC. The chain uses TRBV2 and TRBJ2-5; D not certain. Germline V gene lookup returns CDR1 SNHLY and CDR2 FYNNEI. V lost 4 bases, J lost 4 bases, and 7 bases lay in between. CDR3 length: 12 amino acids.